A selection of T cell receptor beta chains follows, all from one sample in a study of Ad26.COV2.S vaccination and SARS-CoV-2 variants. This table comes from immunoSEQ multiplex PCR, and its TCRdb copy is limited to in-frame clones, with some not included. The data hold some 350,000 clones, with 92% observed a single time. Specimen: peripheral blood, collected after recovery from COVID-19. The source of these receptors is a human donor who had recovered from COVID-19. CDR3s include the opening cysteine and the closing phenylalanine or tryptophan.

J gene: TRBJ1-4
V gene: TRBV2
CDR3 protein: CASSDPGLGEKLFF

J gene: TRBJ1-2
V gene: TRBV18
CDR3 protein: CASSPEQGANGYTF

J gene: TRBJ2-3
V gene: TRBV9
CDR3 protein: CASSKKPGLASTDTQYF

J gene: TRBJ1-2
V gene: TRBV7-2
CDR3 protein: CASKPFTNYGYTF

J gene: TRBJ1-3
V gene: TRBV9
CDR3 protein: CASSGGGTGNTIYF

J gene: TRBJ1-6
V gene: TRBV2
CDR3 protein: CASSVKGAGYNSPLHF

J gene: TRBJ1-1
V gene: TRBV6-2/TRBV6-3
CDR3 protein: CASSYSGQGAFF

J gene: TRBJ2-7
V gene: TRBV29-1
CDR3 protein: CSVELARSSYEQYF

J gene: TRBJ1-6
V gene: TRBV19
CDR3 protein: CASRVGNSPLHF

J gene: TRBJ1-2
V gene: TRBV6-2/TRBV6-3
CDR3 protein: CASSYSMGGYGYTF

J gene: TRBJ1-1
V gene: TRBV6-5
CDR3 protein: CASRRGQREAFF

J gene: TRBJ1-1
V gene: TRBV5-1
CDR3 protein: CASSLEASMRNTEAFF

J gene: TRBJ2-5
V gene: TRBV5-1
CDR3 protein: CASSLRPSGGVETQYF

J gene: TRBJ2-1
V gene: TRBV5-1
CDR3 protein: CASSLGISYNEQFF

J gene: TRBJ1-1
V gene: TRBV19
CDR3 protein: CASSIVVSNTEAFF

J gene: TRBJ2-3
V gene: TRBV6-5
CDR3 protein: CASSYFPLGGTDTQYF

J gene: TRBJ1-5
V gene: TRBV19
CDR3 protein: CASSILGGSNQPQHF

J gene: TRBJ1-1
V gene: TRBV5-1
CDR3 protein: CASSLAAAMNTEAFF

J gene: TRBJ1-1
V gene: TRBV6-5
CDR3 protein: CASSKTVDSHTEAFF

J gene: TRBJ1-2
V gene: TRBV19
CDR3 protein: CASSIDDREDGYTF

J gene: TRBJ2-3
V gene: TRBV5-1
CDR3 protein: CASKEGADTQYF

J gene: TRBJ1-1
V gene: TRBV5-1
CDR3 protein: CASRLERGDTEAFF

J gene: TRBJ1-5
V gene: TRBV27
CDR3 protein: CASSPRGSSNQPQHF

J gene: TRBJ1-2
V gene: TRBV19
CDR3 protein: CASSGGLANYGYTF

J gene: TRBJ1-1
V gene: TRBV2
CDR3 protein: CASSVGSPVTEAFF

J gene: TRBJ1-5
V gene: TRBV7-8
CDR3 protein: CASSRDKNQPQHF

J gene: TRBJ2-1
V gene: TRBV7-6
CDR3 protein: CASSLASGGYNEQFF

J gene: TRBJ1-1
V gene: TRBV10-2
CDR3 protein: CAASGGVGTEAFF

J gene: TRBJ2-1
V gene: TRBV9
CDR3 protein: CASSVGSGGAGNEQFF

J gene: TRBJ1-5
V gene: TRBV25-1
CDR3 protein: CASSEERELQPQHF

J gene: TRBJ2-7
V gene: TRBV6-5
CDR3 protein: CASRGGQGFSEQYF

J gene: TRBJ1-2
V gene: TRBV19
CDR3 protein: CASSIDRGLGYTF

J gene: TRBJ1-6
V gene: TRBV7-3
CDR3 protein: CASSLESRSPLHF

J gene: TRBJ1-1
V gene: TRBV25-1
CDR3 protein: CASRNPDAAFF

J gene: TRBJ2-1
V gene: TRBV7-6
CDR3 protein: CASSLGVNEQFF

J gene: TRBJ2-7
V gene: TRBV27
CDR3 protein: CASSIPGLAAYEQYF

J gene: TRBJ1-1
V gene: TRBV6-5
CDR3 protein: CASYRVNTEAFF

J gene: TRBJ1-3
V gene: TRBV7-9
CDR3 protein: CASSSSLSGNTIYF

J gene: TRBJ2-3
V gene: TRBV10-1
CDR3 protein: CASSFGGPTDTQYF